Below are 20 T cell receptor beta chains sequenced from a single sample in a study of CD8 T cells in Susac syndrome (dated by TCRdb to about 2019). Receptor libraries were prepared by the immunoSEQ multiplex PCR assay. RNA was extracted using the RNeasy kit, and roughly 0.5 to 1 microgram was reverse transcribed with random hexamers. TCRdb ran its own pipeline on the public reads, namely fastp trimming at Q25 and MiXCR clone calling, and kept in-frame beta chains. CDR3 protein duplicates are merged, each entry listing the most common genes and DNA. The sample table holds about 280,000 distinct CDR3 sequences, of which approximately 85% were seen once. The top ten clones comprise 0.095% to 0.14% of the sample. The sequenced sample was CD8+ T cells from PBMCs. Every receptor here comes from a human donor with multiple sclerosis.

The rearrangement links TRBV19 to TRBJ1-1; D unclear. The V and J ends lost 6 bases and 0 bases respectively, with 8 bases between them. The length of the CDR3 is 13 residues. In germline, CDR1 is LNHDA, CDR2 SQIVND (reference sequence). The CDR3 here is CASSGRMNTEAFF. CDR3 DNA: TGTGCCAGTAGCGGGAGAATGAACACTGAAGCTTTCTTT.

J is TRBJ2-7 and V is TRBV11-2; D remains ambiguous. The ends were cut back, 3 bases at V and 4 bases at J, with 4 bases in the middle. Germline CDR1 reads SGHAT; CDR2 reads FQNNGV. The CDR3 contains 11 residues. The CDR3 DNA follows: TGTGCCAGCAGCTTTCGGTACGAGCAGTACTTC. Protein: CASSFRYEQYF. Based on the CDR3 plus reference TRBV11-2 and TRBJ2-7, the full variable domain is EAGVAQSPRYKIIEKRQSVAFWCNPISGHATLYWYQQILGQGPKLLIQFQNNGVVDDSQLPKDRFSAERLKGVDSTLKIQPAKLEDSAVYLCASSFRYEQYFGPGTRLTVT.

The rearrangement joins TRBV15 to TRBJ2-2, with D perhaps TRBD1 (6 bases). V lost 3 bases and J 4 bases, leaving 24 bases between the germline ends. The CDR3 has 19 amino acids. CDR1 is LNHNV, CDR2 YYDKDF, per germline (reference sequence). Here the CDR3 reads CATSSYLLHDRRITGELFF. CDR3 sequence (DNA): TGTGCCACCAGCAGCTACCTCTTACATGACAGGCGGATCACCGGGGAGCTGTTTTTT.

The CDR3 here is CSVRPEIEAFF. In DNA, the CDR3 is TGCAGCGTTCGCCCCGAAATTGAAGCTTTCTTT. The rearrangement uses TRBV29-1 and TRBJ1-1; D ambiguous. This CDR3 has 11 amino acids. Per germline, CDR1 SQVTM and CDR2 ANQGSEA. Trimming pared 5 bases from V and 7 bases from J, leaving 11 bases between. The full variable domain, with the rest looked up from reference TRBV29-1 and TRBJ1-1, is SAVISQKPSRDICQRGTSLTIQCQVDSQVTMMFWYRQQPGQSLTLIATANQGSEATYESGFVIDKFPISRPNLTFSTLTVSNMSPEDSSIYLCSVRPEIEAFFGQGTRLTVV.

This clonotype has a single count. The genes are TRBV7-9 and TRBJ1-2; D gene unclear. Per germline, CDR1 SEHNR and CDR2 FQNEAQ (reference sequence). V gave up 5 bases and J gave up 3 bases, with 10 bases separating them. There are 13 residues in the CDR3. The chain's CDR3 is CASSPWRDYGYTF. The CDR3, as DNA: TGTGCCAGCAGCCCCTGGAGGGACTATGGCTACACCTTC. The full variable domain, with the rest looked up from reference TRBV7-9 and TRBJ1-2, is DTGVSQNPRHKITKRGQNVTFRCDPISEHNRLYWYRQTLGQGPEFLTYFQNEAQLEKSRLLSDRFSAERPKGSFSTLEIQRTEQGDSAMYLCASSPWRDYGYTFGSGTRLTVV.

The V and J genes are TRBV5-1 and TRBJ1-2; the match to TRBD1 covers 9 bases. The trim removed 4 bases at V and 3 bases at J, leaving 7 bases unmatched. Germline assignment: CDR1 SGHRS and CDR2 YFSETQ. CDR3 length: 15 amino acids. The CDR3 nucleotides are TGCGCCAGCAGCCCCGGGACAGGGAATGACTATGGCTACACCTTC. Protein: CASSPGTGNDYGYTF.

The chain employs TRBV4-1 and TRBJ1-1; D is unresolved. The V end lost 3 bases, the J end lost 4 bases, and 12 bases lay between the germline ends. Germline lookup yields CDR1 MGHRA and CDR2 YSYEKL. The CDR3 is made up of 14 amino acids. In DNA, the CDR3 is TGCGCCAGCAGCCACCTGGCAGGTTCCACTGAAGCTTTCTTT. It codes for CASSHLAGSTEAFF.

This sequence joins TRBV9 and TRBJ2-5; 10 bases fit TRBD2. Germline V lookup: CDR1 SGDLS, CDR2 YYNGEE. The CDR3 has 18 amino acids. J was trimmed by 4 bases and V by 0 bases; bases with no gene match: 12. This chain's CDR3 is CASSVDGSGRPGPETQYF. Here the CDR3 DNA reads TGTGCCAGCAGCGTAGATGGTAGCGGGAGGCCCGGCCCAGAGACCCAGTACTTC. Full variable domain (remainder filled in from reference TRBV9 and TRBJ2-5): DSGVTQTPKHLITATGQRVTLRCSPRSGDLSVYWYQQSLDQGLQFLIQYYNGEERAKGNILERFSAQQFPDLHSELNLSSLELGDSALYFCASSVDGSGRPGPETQYFGPGTRLLVL.

CDR3 region: CASSQELEQVITGELFF. The CDR3 DNA sequence: TGTGCCAGCAGCCAAGAATTGGAGCAGGTGATCACCGGGGAGCTGTTTTTT. The chain employs TRBV4-2 and TRBJ2-2; D gene unclear. Germline CDR1 reads LGHNA; CDR2 reads YNFKEQ. Trimming removed 0 bases from V and 4 bases from J, with 15 bases in between. This CDR3 region has 17 residues.

This chain uses TRBV2 with TRBJ2-3; D is undetermined. Trimming took off 3 bases at V and 5 bases at J, with 12 bases between the two ends. The CDR3 has 14 amino acids. CDR1 and CDR2 from the germline V gene are SNHLY and FYNNEI. For the CDR3, the DNA is TGTGCCAGCAGTGAGCTCCCATCGGGAGATACGCAGTATTTT. Protein: CASSELPSGDTQYF. Combining the CDR3 with reference TRBV2 and TRBJ2-3 gives the whole variable domain EPEVTQTPSHQVTQMGQEVILRCVPISNHLYFYWYRQILGQKVEFLVSFYNNEISEKSEIFDDQFSVERPDGSNFTLKIRSTKLEDSAMYFCASSELPSGDTQYFGPGTRLTVL.

This clonotype was counted a few times. The chain combines TRBV10-2 with TRBJ2-1; 11 positions agree with TRBD1. CDR3 length: 12 amino acids. The germline V gene encodes CDR1 WSHSY and CDR2 SAAADI. With 8 bases clipped from V and 8 bases from J, the junction kept 2 bases outside the gene matches. The CDR3 DNA sequence: TGCGCCAGCGGGACAGGGGGGTATGAGCAGTTCTTC. Amino acid sequence: CASGTGGYEQFF.

The chain links TRBV11-2 to TRBJ2-7; 8 bases line up with TRBD2. Looked up from germline, CDR1 is SGHAT and CDR2 is FQNNGV. This CDR3 spans 14 amino acids. Trimming took 5 bases from V and 2 from J; bases not matched to a gene: 5. The CDR3 DNA follows: TGTGCCAGCAGCCTCACAGCGGGAGCCTACGAGCAGTACTTC. This gives the protein CASSLTAGAYEQYF.

The V call is TRBV7-8, the J call TRBJ2-7, with D perhaps matching TRBD2 (5 bases). Germline V CDR1 and CDR2: SGHVS, FQNEAQ. The CDR3 loop spans 14 amino acids. Trimming took off 4 bases at V and 4 bases at J, with 14 bases between the two ends. The DNA for the CDR3 is TGTGCCAGCAGCTCCCTAGGGAGTGCGTACGAGCAGTACTTC. Its translation: CASSSLGSAYEQYF.

V usage is TRBV13 and J usage is TRBJ2-1, with D tentatively TRBD2 (7 bases). Germline V gives CDR1 PRHDT, CDR2 FYEKMQ (reference sequence). Trimming took 8 bases from V and 2 from J, leaving 16 bases between them. The CDR3 length is 15 residues. The CDR3 coding sequence is TGTGCCAGCTCTAAGGGGGGGAGCACCTACAATGAGCAGTTCTTC. Translated, it gives CASSKGGSTYNEQFF.

The chain employs TRBV27 and TRBJ2-6; maybe TRBD1 (7 bases). Germline CDR1 is MNHEY and CDR2 is SMNVEV (reference sequence). The CDR3 covers 21 residues. Trimming took 5 bases from V and 0 from J, leaving 26 bases between them. The CDR3: CASSPLGGTAILVSGANVLTF. As DNA, the CDR3 is TGTGCCAGCAGTCCGCTTGGCGGGACAGCAATCCTTGTCTCTGGGGCCAACGTCCTGACTTTC.

This CDR3 reads CSVRLAEQFF. The DNA of the CDR3 is TGCAGTGTCCGATTGGCTGAGCAGTTCTTC. The chain joins TRBV20-1 to TRBJ2-1; D remains ambiguous. The germline V and J ends were trimmed by 7 bases and 9 bases, with 10 bases remaining between them. CDR1 DFQATT and CDR2 SNEGSKA come from the germline V gene (reference sequence). This CDR3 contains 10 residues.

This clonotype was detected once. The chain carries TRBV25-1 and TRBJ2-7; TRBD1 matches 7 bases. Unmatched junction bases numbered 5, after V lost 7 bases and J lost 2 bases. The CDR3 consists of 13 residues. Germline V gene lookup returns CDR1 MGHDK and CDR2 SYGVNS. Written as DNA, the CDR3 is TGTGCCAGCACACCACAGGGGACCTACGAGCAGTACTTC. Protein sequence: CASTPQGTYEQYF.

This clonotype was observed a single time. This rearrangement joins TRBV9 to TRBJ2-5; no firm D call. CDR1 and CDR2 from the germline V gene are SGDLS and YYNGEE. Trimming took 4 bases from V and 0 from J, leaving 7 bases between them. The CDR3 covers 13 residues. Here the CDR3 reads CASSPEYQETQYF. The CDR3 nucleotides are TGTGCCAGCAGCCCGGAGTACCAAGAGACCCAGTACTTC.

This rearrangement joins TRBV7-3 to TRBJ2-7; D tentatively reads TRBD1 or TRBD2 (5 bases each). The germline V and J ends were trimmed by 0 bases and 4 bases, with 13 bases remaining between them. Germline V lookup: CDR1 SGHTA, CDR2 FQGTGA. The length of the CDR3 is 15 residues. The chain's CDR3 is CASSLTGPSGYEQYF. CDR3 nucleotide sequence: TGTGCCAGCAGCTTAACGGGACCAAGCGGTTACGAGCAGTACTTC.

The J gene is TRBJ2-7, the V gene TRBV20-1, with 13 bases fitting TRBD2. V lost 1 base and J lost 6; bases outside the gene matches: 15. Germline V gene data show CDR1 as DFQATT and CDR2 as SNEGSKA (reference sequence). CDR3 length equals 18 residues. The CDR3: CSARATLAGGPSPVEQYF. The CDR3 nucleotides are TGCAGTGCTAGAGCGACACTAGCGGGAGGGCCTTCGCCTGTCGAGCAGTACTTC.